This TCR beta chain was sequenced in a study of response to subunit inactivated influenza vaccine. Findings and limits, study-wide: That few new T cells are recruited by each seasonal influenza vaccination was the authors' suggestion.

V lost 3 bases to trimming and J lost 1 base; unmatched junction nucleotides: 7. The CDR3 contains 16 residues. CDR1 is MDHEN and CDR2 is SYDVKM in the germline V gene. From the RT-PCR reads, TCRdb called clonotypes with MiXCR, one entry per CDR3 protein. The table lists about 780,000 distinct CDR3 sequences, around 20% of them singletons. This clonotype has more than one count but fewer than ten. Its target is unknown. The material was PBMCs from blood, obtained 5 days after vaccination. The rearrangement uses TRBV28 and TRBJ1-1; TRBD1 aligns across 8 bases. This clonotype originated in a man in his forties or fifties who received an inactivated influenza vaccine. The CDR3 DNA reads as TGTGCCAGCAGTTTTTTTCAGGGGGCCTCGAACACTGAAGCTTTCTTT. Its translation is CASSFFQGASNTEAFF.